The rows below give T cell receptor beta chains drawn from one sample of a study of cytomegalovirus exposure and HLA in healthy donors. TCRdb's copy holds only in-frame clones and misses some; the assay was immunoSEQ multiplex PCR. The sample has 100,000 to 140,000 clones; 77% are singletons. The specimen was PBMCs. The source of these receptors is a male donor in good health and CMV-seronegative. Each CDR3 is given with its conserved first and last residue. The D gene is left open where the match is weak. Clone size appears in some rows only: once, few, many, or a class for an expanded clone.

>.|TRBV6-5|.|TRBJ2-7
TGTGCCAGCAGAGGGGGAGATCCCGAGCAGTACTTC
CASRGGDPEQYF
>.|TRBV27|TRBD1|TRBJ1-1
TGTGCCAGCAGTTTGGGGGCAGGGGGGTACCCGAACACTGAAGCTTTCTTT
CASSLGAGGYPNTEAFF
>.|TRBV6-5|.|TRBJ2-2
TGTGCCAGCAGTTACTCTCCGGGTGACACCGGGGAGCTGTTTTTT
CASSYSPGDTGELFF
>.|TRBV30|TRBD1|TRBJ1-1
TGTGCCTGGCTCAGGGGGCGCGGCACTGAAGCTTTCTTT
CAWLRGRGTEAFF
>.|TRBV4-1|.|TRBJ2-1
TGCGCCAGCAGCCAAGCTATCTCCTACAATGAGCAGTTCTTC
CASSQAISYNEQFF
>.|TRBV27|TRBD1|TRBJ1-1
TGTGCCAGCAGAAACGACAGGGTGACTGAAGCTTTCTTT
CASRNDRVTEAFF
>once|TRBV27|TRBD2|TRBJ2-1
TGTGCCAGCAGTATTAGCGGGAGTTTCAATGAGCAGTTCTTC
CASSISGSFNEQFF
>.|TRBV6-5|TRBD2|TRBJ2-5
TGTGCCAGAATAGCGGGAAACAGGAAGACCCAGTACTTC
CARIAGNRKTQYF
>.|TRBV7-2|TRBD1|TRBJ1-2
TGTGCCAGCAGCTTAGAGGGGGCAGGCTATGGCTACACCTTC
CASSLEGAGYGYTF
>.|TRBV9|.|TRBJ1-4
TGTGCCAGCAGCGTCGGGGGATGGGGCGAAAAACTGTTTTTT
CASSVGGWGEKLFF
>.|TRBV11-2|.|TRBJ1-5
TGTGCCAGCAGCTTAGCGGCAGGGCAAAATCAGCCCCAGCATTTT
CASSLAAGQNQPQHF
>.|TRBV30|.|TRBJ2-2
TGTGCCTGGGACGGAGTGAACACCGGGGAGCTGTTTTTT
CAWDGVNTGELFF
>.|TRBV5-1|TRBD1|TRBJ2-1
TGCGCCAGCAGCGTTTGGACAGGGTTTAATGAGCAGTTCTTC
CASSVWTGFNEQFF
>once|TRBV11-3|.|TRBJ2-1
TGTGCCAGCAGCCCTGGTCTGCGCAATGAGCAGTTCTTC
CASSPGLRNEQFF
>.|TRBV5-1|TRBD2|TRBJ2-2
TGCGCCAGCAGCTTAAAAGCCGGGACTAGAGACACCGGGGAGCTGTTTTTT
CASSLKAGTRDTGELFF
>.|TRBV5-8|.|TRBJ1-3
TGTGCCAGCAGCTTGGCGGGGGGCTCTGGAAACACCATATATTTT
CASSLAGGSGNTIYF
>.|TRBV6-1|.|TRBJ2-1
TGTGCCAGCAATCGACAGTACAATGAGCAGTTCTTC
CASNRQYNEQFF
>.|TRBV27|TRBD1|TRBJ2-1
TGTGCCAGCACCGGGGACAGGGATGTCTCCGAGCAGTTCTTC
CASTGDRDVSEQFF
>once|TRBV2|.|TRBJ1-5
TGTGCCAGCGTCCTGGGGGGAACGACTCATCAGCCCCAGCATTTT
CASVLGGTTHQPQHF
>.|TRBV6-1|.|TRBJ2-3
TGTGCCAGCAGTGTGAGGGTTCAGCTTAGCACAGATACGCAGTATTTT
CASSVRVQLSTDTQYF
>.|TRBV2|TRBD1|TRBJ1-2
TGTGCCAGCATACCGGGACAGGGTAACTATGGCTACACCTTC
CASIPGQGNYGYTF
>.|TRBV27|.|TRBJ2-2
TGTGCCAGCAGGTCGGAGGGGGCGATAAACACCGGGGAGCTGTTTTTT
CASRSEGAINTGELFF
>.|TRBV6-5|.|TRBJ2-7
TGTGCCAGCAGTTCTTCAGCGGGTCCTTACGAGCAGTACTTC
CASSSSAGPYEQYF
>.|TRBV15|TRBD2|TRBJ2-7
TGTGCCACCAGCAGAGGTCGAGGGACTAGCTCCTACGAGCAGTACTTC
CATSRGRGTSSYEQYF
>.|TRBV9|TRBD2|TRBJ2-3
TGTGCCAGCAGCGGTAGCGGGAGAAATGGAGATACGCAGTATTTT
CASSGSGRNGDTQYF
>.|TRBV6-6|.|TRBJ2-7
TGTGCCAGCAGTTACTTTCTGGGACAAGACGAGCAGTACTTC
CASSYFLGQDEQYF
>.|TRBV21-1|.|TRBJ2-7
TGTGCCAGCAGCCGAGCCCCGGGACTACGGACCTACGAGCAGTACTTC
CASSRAPGLRTYEQYF
>once|TRBV6-5|.|TRBJ2-4
TGTGCCAGCAGTTACAGTGCGGCCGGAGACATTCAGTACTTC
CASSYSAAGDIQYF
>once|TRBV7-6|TRBD2|TRBJ2-1
TGTGCCAGCAGTCCCCTAGCGGGAGGCTACAATGAGCAGTTCTTC
CASSPLAGGYNEQFF
>once|TRBV9|.|TRBJ2-7
TGTGCCAGCAGCGTAGGAGGGTCAGGGGCCTACGAGCAGTACTTC
CASSVGGSGAYEQYF
>.|TRBV7-2|.|TRBJ2-1
TGTGCCAGCAGCTTAACTGAGTCCTACAATGAGCAGTTCTTC
CASSLTESYNEQFF
>.|TRBV19|TRBD2|TRBJ2-5
TGTGCCACCCGGGGGGGTGTGGCCCAGTACTTC
CATRGGVAQYF
>.|TRBV27|TRBD2|TRBJ2-1
TGTGCCAGCAGTTTCCGTAGCGGGAATGAGCAGTTCTTC
CASSFRSGNEQFF